This T cell receptor beta chain was observed in a study of OX40 agonist ivuxolimab in advanced cancers. The overall study: Allowance was made for prior anti-PD-1, anti-PD-L1 or anti-CTLA-4 therapy, and roughly 40% had some. Three dose-escalation patients had partial responses: one with hepatocellular carcinoma and two with cutaneous melanoma.

This CDR3 has 14 amino acids. CDR1 and CDR2 (germline): MNHEY, SVGAGI. Trimming shortened V by 0 bases and J by 5 bases, and 11 bases separated the two germline ends. TCRdb's copy holds only in-frame clones and misses some; the assay was immunoSEQ multiplex PCR. The repertoire holds some 74,000 clones, with less than 90% as singletons. This chain uses TRBV6-5 with TRBJ2-7; unclear D gene. The clonotype comes from an adult with an advanced solid tumor such as melanoma, head and neck, liver or kidney cancer. The source was CD4+ or CD8+ T cells sorted from blood, collected in a trial of the OX40 agonist ivuxolimab. DNA for the CDR3: TGTGCCAGCAGTTACTCGTGGCAGCGAAACGAGCAGTACTTC. It yields the protein CASSYSWQRNEQYF.